The subject of this entry is one TCR beta chain. The entry originates in a study of blood T cell repertoires in COVID-19. On the study more broadly: Sites across the United States, Italy and Spain contributed samples from acute and convalescent COVID-19. In each case, the material was cDNA or gDNA derived from T cells, B-cell-depleted T cells, or PBMCs.

Original handling: Reference gene primer amplification gave nucleated cell count estimates. TCRdb's copy holds only in-frame clones and misses some; the assay was immunoSEQ multiplex PCR. V and J calls and clone size come straight from that table; D and trimming were deduced from the DNA. The sample lists 70,000 to 90,000 clones, approximately 87% seen once, with 11% in the top ten. This CDR3 is 17 amino acids long. Trimming cost V 4 bases and J 3 bases; bases outside gene matches: 12. The germline V gene encodes CDR1 MNHEY and CDR2 SMNVEV (reference sequence). The sample comprised peripheral blood. This rearrangement joins TRBV27 to TRBJ1-5; 7 bases match TRBD1. This TCR derives from a human donor in a cohort sampled during active COVID-19. The CDR3 coding sequence is TGTGCCAGCAGTTCCCACCGGGACAGTCGTGTCAATCAGCCCCAGCATTTT. It encodes CASSSHRDSRVNQPQHF.